The 23 T cell receptor beta chains below were found in one sample sequenced in a study of cytomegalovirus exposure and HLA in healthy donors. Sequencing used immunoSEQ multiplex PCR; TCRdb keeps in-frame clones, though not all of them. The sample lists about 130,000 clones, roughly nine tenths occurring once. Specimen: PBMCs. Receptors originate from a woman aged 18-29 years in good health and CMV-seropositive.

The rearrangement uses TRBV10-3 and TRBJ1-1, with TRBD1 as a possible D gene (5 bases). The CDR3 is 17 residues long. Germline loops: CDR1 ENHRY, CDR2 SYGVKD. The V and J ends lost 0 bases and 0 bases respectively, with 14 bases between them. CDR3 region: CAISESTVATLNTEAFF. The CDR3 DNA follows: TGTGCCATCAGTGAGTCGACAGTTGCAACCCTGAACACTGAAGCTTTCTTT.

J is TRBJ1-5 and V is TRBV9; 7 bases fit TRBD1. V trimming: 4 bases; J trimming: 7 bases; junction bases outside the gene matches: 8. Per the germline V gene, CDR1 is SGDLS and CDR2 is YYNGEE. The CDR3 is 14 residues long. In nucleotides, the CDR3 is TGTGCCAGCAGCCCCTACGACAGGGTCCAGCCCCAGCATTTT. Protein: CASSPYDRVQPQHF.

The chain uses TRBV5-4 and TRBJ2-5; 8 positions match TRBD2. The germline V gene has CDR1 SGHNT and CDR2 YYREEE (reference sequence). This CDR3 is built from 16 residues. With 0 bases clipped from V and 0 bases from J, the junction kept 4 bases outside the gene matches. The CDR3 sequence: CASSLGPAGDQETQYF. The CDR3 DNA reads as TGTGCCAGCAGCTTGGGACCAGCGGGGGACCAAGAGACCCAGTACTTC. Full variable domain (remainder filled in from reference TRBV5-4 and TRBJ2-5): ETGVTQSPTHLIKTRGQQVTLRCSSQSGHNTVSWYQQALGQGPQFIFQYYREEENGRGNFPPRFSGLQFPNYSSELNVNALELDDSALYLCASSLGPAGDQETQYFGPGTRLLVL.

This chain uses TRBV6-5 with TRBJ2-7; TRBD1 matches at 10 bases. The CDR3 is made up of 14 amino acids. Germline lookup yields CDR1 MNHEY and CDR2 SVGAGI. The V segment lost 0 bases and the J segment 5 bases; nucleotides outside the gene matches: 1. CDR3 bases: TGTGCCAGCAGTTACTCCGGGACAGGGGACGAGCAGTACTTC. Residues: CASSYSGTGDEQYF.

The chain has TRBV10-3 and TRBJ2-5, with D possibly being TRBD2 (5 bases). Germline loops: CDR1 ENHRY, CDR2 SYGVKD. V was pared by 1 base and J by 5 bases, with 14 bases between. The CDR3 runs 15 residues. The CDR3 DNA sequence: TGTGCCATCAGTGAGTTAGCGTCACCCGGGGAGACCCAGTACTTC. It translates to CAISELASPGETQYF.

The chain has TRBV30 and TRBJ1-1; D is unclear. V lost 2 bases and J 3 bases, leaving 16 bases between the germline ends. The CDR3 is 15 amino acids. CDR1 is GTSNPN, CDR2 SVGIG, per germline (reference sequence). DNA of the CDR3: TGTGCCTGGAGTCCTACACCACCGAGGGACACTGAAGCTTTCTTT. It is translated as CAWSPTPPRDTEAFF.

The rearrangement joins TRBV4-3 to TRBJ1-4; 7 bases are a match to TRBD1. Losses at the gene ends were 4 bases for V and 3 bases for J; bases not matched to a gene: 8. The CDR3 length is 16 residues. The germline gives CDR1 LGHNA, CDR2 YSLEER. The CDR3 region is CASSPTGRAANEKLFF. Here the CDR3 DNA reads TGCGCCAGCAGCCCGACAGGGCGGGCGGCTAATGAAAAACTGTTTTTT.

The sample holds one count of this clone. The chain links TRBV19 to TRBJ1-2; TRBD1 aligns across 10 bases. The CDR3 is 14 residues long. Per the germline V gene, CDR1 is LNHDA and CDR2 is SQIVND (reference sequence). V lost 3 bases to trimming and J lost 5 bases; unmatched junction nucleotides: 3. CDR3 protein: CASSMTGGAYGYTF. The CDR3 DNA reads as TGTGCCAGTAGTATGACAGGGGGCGCGTATGGCTACACCTTC.

This CDR3 reads CASSPVFGDGYTF. In DNA form, the CDR3 reads TGCGCCAGCAGCCCAGTCTTCGGGGATGGCTACACCTTC. The chain employs TRBV23-1 and TRBJ1-2, with D unclear. TRBV23-1 is designated an ORF whose function remains uncertain. The CDR3 sequence is 13 residues long. The germline V and J ends were trimmed by 6 bases and 6 bases, with 14 bases remaining between them.

The chain employs TRBV18 and TRBJ2-7; TRBD1 aligns across 11 bases. V trimming: 6 bases; J trimming: 2 bases; junction bases outside the gene matches: 6. There are 15 residues in the CDR3. Germline assignment: CDR1 KGHSH and CDR2 LQKENI. For the CDR3, the DNA is TGTGCCAGCTCCCGACCGGGACAGGGGGCCTACGAGCAGTACTTC. Translated: CASSRPGQGAYEQYF.

The J gene is TRBJ2-7, the V gene TRBV6-1; D not resolved. The germline V gene encodes CDR1 MNHNS and CDR2 SASEGT. The CDR3 loop spans 13 amino acids. V gave up 2 bases and J gave up 1 base, with 6 bases separating them. CDR3 in amino acids: CASSESVSYEQYF. The CDR3 nucleotides read TGTGCCAGCAGTGAATCCGTTTCCTACGAGCAGTACTTC.

V usage is TRBV9 and J usage is TRBJ2-6; D is possibly TRBD2 (6 bases). Trimming pared 0 bases from V and 0 bases from J, leaving 16 bases between. Germline V gene lookup returns CDR1 SGDLS and CDR2 YYNGEE. The CDR3 runs 19 residues. CDR3 nucleotide sequence: TGTGCCAGCAGCGTAGCTTGGGGGGTGGGCCCCTCTGGGGCCAACGTCCTGACTTTC. This sequence encodes CASSVAWGVGPSGANVLTF.

The CDR3 DNA sequence: TGTGCCAGCGCCCCCACCGGGTCCCCAGTTTACGAGCAGTACTTC. Residues: CASAPTGSPVYEQYF. This rearrangement joins TRBV9 to TRBJ2-7; the D is unclear. V lost 7 bases to trimming and J lost 4 bases, with 21 bases between them. The germline gives CDR1 SGDLS, CDR2 YYNGEE. This CDR3 comprises 15 residues.

In regard to this clone: This CDR3 is also generated by other DNA sequences in the sample. The chain carries TRBV30 and TRBJ1-2, with D hard to call. This CDR3 contains 12 residues. CDR1 is GTSNPN, CDR2 SVGIG, per germline (reference sequence). The V and J ends lost 0 bases and 8 bases respectively, with 10 bases between them. CDR3 sequence reads: CAWSVPGGGYTF. DNA for the CDR3: TGTGCCTGGAGTGTACCGGGTGGCGGCTACACCTTC.

The rearrangement links TRBV15 to TRBJ2-5, with 8 bases lining up with TRBD2. The length of the CDR3 is 14 residues. Trimming took 5 bases from V and 5 from J; bases not matched to a gene: 7. Germline CDR1 LNHNV, CDR2 YYDKDF (reference sequence). This CDR3 is CATSGPRGGETQYF. The CDR3 DNA sequence: TGTGCCACCAGCGGCCCCCGGGGGGGGGAGACCCAGTACTTC.

This clone showed up just a few times. The rearrangement links TRBV4-1 to TRBJ1-1; D is unclear. The CDR3 contains 13 residues. Germline CDR1 is MGHRA and CDR2 is YSYEKL. Trimming took off 3 bases at V and 2 bases at J, with 7 bases between the two ends. CDR3 DNA: TGCGCCAGCAGCCAGGGAGCCAACACTGAAGCTTTCTTT. Translation gives CASSQGANTEAFF.

This clone occurred a few times. The chain has TRBV9 and TRBJ1-5, with D possibly being TRBD1 (5 bases). In germline, CDR1 is SGDLS, CDR2 YYNGEE. V was pared by 4 bases and J by 2 bases, with 16 bases between. The CDR3 extends over 16 amino acids. The CDR3: CASSPSGGGGNQPQHF. The CDR3 coding sequence is TGTGCCAGCAGCCCCTCCGGGGGAGGGGGCAATCAGCCCCAGCATTTT.

The V gene is TRBV5-6, the J gene TRBJ1-2; D gene unclear. This CDR3 has 12 residues. The V gene's germline CDR1 is SGHDT and CDR2 YYEEEE. The V gene lost 3 bases and the J gene lost 11 bases, with 14 bases spanning the gap. The CDR3, as DNA: TGTGCCAGCAGCTCAGGATCTCCACAGTACACCTTC. Residues: CASSSGSPQYTF.

J is TRBJ2-5 and V is TRBV5-5; 10 bases are a match to TRBD2. Germline V gives CDR1 SGHKS, CDR2 YYEKEE (reference sequence). CDR3 size: 16 residues. V lost 3 bases, J lost 1 base, and 6 bases stayed unmatched. The CDR3 DNA follows: TGTGCCAGCAGCTCTGCTAGCGGGGGAATCCAAGAGACCCAGTACTTC. Amino acids: CASSSASGGIQETQYF.

This chain joins TRBV29-1 and TRBJ1-1; 9 bases match TRBD1. The CDR3 runs 13 residues. The V and J ends lost 7 bases and 1 base, in that order; junction bases with no gene match: 4. CDR1 SQVTM and CDR2 ANQGSEA come from the germline V gene. The CDR3 sequence is CSAVGQGNTEAFF. Written as DNA, the CDR3 is TGCAGCGCCGTGGGACAGGGGAACACTGAAGCTTTCTTT.

This clone was seen a single time. The genes are TRBV4-2 and TRBJ2-3; 7 bases match TRBD2. CDR3 length: 18 amino acids. Germline assignment: CDR1 LGHNA and CDR2 YNFKEQ. V was clipped by 2 bases and J by 2 bases; unmatched bases: 13. CDR3 coding DNA: TGTGCCAGCAGCCAAAAAGGATTCGCGGGGGAGCACACAGATACGCAGTATTTT. Amino acids: CASSQKGFAGEHTDTQYF.

V usage is TRBV7-9 and J usage is TRBJ1-5, with 10 nucleotides matching TRBD1. Germline CDR1 and CDR2: SEHNR and FQNEAQ (reference sequence). V shed 4 bases, J shed 9 bases, and the junction held 6 bases outside the gene matches. The length of the CDR3 is 14 residues. CDR3 sequence (DNA): TGTGCCAGCAGCTCCAGACAGGGGGCTTGGCCCCAGCATTTT. Translating it yields CASSSRQGAWPQHF. The full variable domain, rest sourced from reference TRBV7-9 and TRBJ1-5, is DTGVSQNPRHKITKRGQNVTFRCDPISEHNRLYWYRQTLGQGPEFLTYFQNEAQLEKSRLLSDRFSAERPKGSFSTLEIQRTEQGDSAMYLCASSSRQGAWPQHFGDGTRLSIL.

The V call is TRBV6-1, the J call TRBJ1-4; D not certain. The length of the CDR3 is 14 residues. Trimming took off 7 bases at V and 0 bases at J, with 9 bases between the two ends. From germline, CDR1 is MNHNS and CDR2 SASEGT. The CDR3 is CASTNRPTNEKLFF. The DNA of the CDR3 is TGTGCCAGCACGAACAGACCAACTAATGAAAAACTGTTTTTT.